A selection of T cell receptor beta chains follows, all from one sample in a study of shared T cell receptors in the human thymus. The repertoire was sequenced with immunoSEQ multiplex PCR; TCRdb's copy has only in-frame clones and lacks some. The repertoire holds some 660,000 clones, with around 87% as singletons. The same sample was also studied in work on human thymus T cells.

Sequencing was carried out using thymocytes. The receptors originated from a boy younger than two with a congenital heart defect. The CDR3 runs from the conserved cysteine through the conserved F or W. A D gene is named only where the DNA matches it firmly. For some rows the clone size is stated as once, few or many, or as a class when expanded; others skip it.

>.|.|TRBJ2-2|TRBV5-6
TGTGCCAGCAGCTTGGTCGATAGGGGCGAGATTACCGGGGAGCTGTTTTTT
CASSLVDRGEITGELFF
>.|.|TRBJ1-6|TRBV5-1
TGCGCCAGCAGCTTGGTGGGGAAAAAAGCCGGGGAAAATTCACCCCTCCACTTT
CASSLVGKKAGENSPLHF
>.|.|TRBJ2-1|TRBV25-1
TGTGCCAGCAGTGAACGAAGCGCCTCACGCGGGCAGTTCTTC
CASSERSASRGQFF
>.|.|TRBJ1-1|TRBV10-2
TGCGCCAGCAAGAGGGAGGGGAACACTGAAGCTTTCTTT
CASKREGNTEAFF
>TRBD1|.|TRBJ2-7|TRBV11-2
TGTGCCAGCAGCTCAGCCGGGACAGGGGACTCCTACGAGCAGTACTTC
CASSSAGTGDSYEQYF
>.|.|TRBJ1-1|TRBV6-1
TGTGCCAGCAGCTCTGCGTCTATACCGTGCCGTTTCTTT
CASSSASIPCRFF
>.|.|TRBJ2-2|TRBV11-2
TGTGCCAGCAGCCCACGAGAGGGAGACACCGGGGAGCTGTTTTTT
CASSPREGDTGELFF
>TRBD2|.|TRBJ2-7|TRBV10-2
TGCGCCAGCAGCAGCGCTAGCGGGGGGGAGGACGGCGAGCAGTACTTC
CASSSASGGEDGEQYF
>.|.|TRBJ1-5|TRBV2
TGTGCCAGCAGTGAACGGGATCCCAAATACTTATGGCCCCAGCATTTT
CASSERDPKYLWPQHF
>.|.|TRBJ1-5|TRBV28
TGTGCCAGCAGTTACCACCATCGACAGATCAATCAGCCCCAGCATTTT
CASSYHHRQINQPQHF
>.|.|TRBJ2-7|TRBV5-6
TGTGCCAGCAGCTTGAGTCCCAGGGCCTCCTACGAGCAGTACTTC
CASSLSPRASYEQYF
>.|.|TRBJ2-2|TRBV15
TGTGCCACCAGAGAAGGGGCGGTGAACACCGGGGAGCTGTTTTTT
CATREGAVNTGELFF
>TRBD2|.|TRBJ2-5|TRBV27
TGTGCCAGCAGTCAACTAGCGGAGCAAGAGACCCAGTACTTC
CASSQLAEQETQYF
>.|.|TRBJ2-1|TRBV25-1
TGTGCCAGCAGTGATAAAGGGTTAGACAGTCGAAACAATGAGCAGTTCTTC
CASSDKGLDSRNNEQFF
>TRBD1|.|TRBJ2-7|TRBV29-1
TGCAGCGTTGAAACTTGGGACAGGTACGAGCAGTACTTC
CSVETWDRYEQYF
>.|.|TRBJ1-2|TRBV4-3
TGCGCCAGCAGCCAAGGGTGGCAGGCCAACTATGGCTACACCTTC
CASSQGWQANYGYTF
>TRBD1|.|TRBJ1-6|TRBV15
TGTGCCACCAGCACTATCCCGGGACAGGGGTATCGAACGCAAAATAATTCACCCCTCCACTTT
CATSTIPGQGYRTQNNSPLHF
>TRBD1|.|TRBJ1-2|TRBV5-8
TGTGCCAGCAGCTTCTGCCGGGACAGCGGTCGGTCCCGTATTGGCTACACCTTC
CASSFCRDSGRSRIGYTF
>TRBD1|.|TRBJ1-4|TRBV6-1
TGTGCCAGCAGACAGGGGATAGACGAAAAACTGTTTTTT
CASRQGIDEKLFF
>TRBD1|once|TRBJ1-2|TRBV11-2
TGTGCCAGCAGCCGGACAGGGATCGGTGGCTACACCTTC
CASSRTGIGGYTF
>.|.|TRBJ2-2|TRBV10-1
TGCGCCAGCAGTGAGTCGACCCTAGCGACCGGGGAGCTGTTTTTT
CASSESTLATGELFF
>.|.|TRBJ1-6|TRBV7-2
TGTGCCAGCCAAAGGAGCTCCTATAATTCACCCCTCCACTTT
CASQRSSYNSPLHF
>.|.|TRBJ1-4|TRBV27
TGTGCCAGCAGGCTCGGACAGTTTGCAACTAATGAAAAACTGTTTTTT
CASRLGQFATNEKLFF
>TRBD1|few|TRBJ2-7|TRBV14
TGTGCCAGCAGCCCCCGGGACAGGTGGAGCTCTTGGGAGCAGTACTTC
CASSPRDRWSSWEQYF
>.|.|TRBJ2-1|TRBV7-9
TGTGCCAGCAGCTTATCCAGGCTCTCCTACAATGAGCAGTTCTTC
CASSLSRLSYNEQFF
>.|.|TRBJ2-5|TRBV28
TGTGCCAGCAGTTGGCTTCGGGGAGGTGGGGAGACCCAGTACTTC
CASSWLRGGGETQYF
>TRBD1|.|TRBJ1-5|TRBV19
TGTGCCATTAGTATAGGGACAGGGAGGGAGAAATATAGCAATCAGCCCCAGCATTTT
CAISIGTGREKYSNQPQHF
>TRBD1|.|TRBJ2-7|TRBV10-3
TGTGCCATCAGGGGTGCCGGGACAGGGGCCTACGAGCAGTACTTC
CAIRGAGTGAYEQYF
>.|.|TRBJ2-5|TRBV7-6
TGTGCCAGCAGCCTCAGACAATTTAGGACCCAGTACTTC
CASSLRQFRTQYF
>TRBD2|once|TRBJ2-1|TRBV27
TGTGCCAGCAGTCCCTACCCACTAGCGGGAGGCGCCGATGAGCAGTTCTTC
CASSPYPLAGGADEQFF
>TRBD2|.|TRBJ2-7|TRBV7-2
TGTGCCAGCAGCGGGAGGGAGTCCTACGAGCAGTACTTC
CASSGRESYEQYF
>.|.|TRBJ1-5|TRBV15
TGTGCCACCAGCAGAGGGGGAGCGGCAGAGAACAATCAGCCCCAGCATTTT
CATSRGGAAENNQPQHF
>.|.|TRBJ1-1|TRBV2
TGTGCCAGCCTAGTAGTCACTGAAGCTTTCTTT
CASLVVTEAFF
>TRBD2|.|TRBJ2-7|TRBV10-3
TGTGCCATCAGTGAGTCCGCCTTACTAGCGCCCAAATACTACGAGCAGTACTTC
CAISESALLAPKYYEQYF
>.|.|TRBJ1-5|TRBV25-1
TGTGCCAGCAGTGAGCAGGGCAATCAGCCCCAGCATTTT
CASSEQGNQPQHF
>TRBD2|.|TRBJ2-7|TRBV7-9
TGTGCCAGCAGCCTAGTGAGCGGGAGGGACCTATACGAGCAGTACTTC
CASSLVSGRDLYEQYF
>TRBD2|.|TRBJ2-3|TRBV4-3
TGCGCCAGCAGCCAAGATGAGGCTACTAGCGACACAGATACGCAGTATTTT
CASSQDEATSDTDTQYF
>TRBD2|.|TRBJ2-7|TRBV11-1
TGTGCCAGCAGCGGGGGGGATAGCGCGAACTACGAGCAGTACTTC
CASSGGDSANYEQYF
>TRBD2|.|TRBJ2-1|TRBV5-5
TGTGCCAGCAGCCTCCCTAGCGGGGGGTTCAATGAGCAGTTCTTC
CASSLPSGGFNEQFF
>TRBD2|.|TRBJ2-2|TRBV5-1
TGCGCCAGCAGCTACCCGGGCGGGGGTACCAACACCGGGGAGCTGTTTTTT
CASSYPGGGTNTGELFF
>.|once|TRBJ1-6|TRBV19
TGTGCCAGCACGAGCTCCTATAATTCACCCCTCCACTTT
CASTSSYNSPLHF
>TRBD2|.|TRBJ2-7|TRBV14
TGTGCCAGCAGCCAAGAGGGCGGGGGAACCTACGAGCAGTACTTC
CASSQEGGGTYEQYF
>.|once|TRBJ2-3|TRBV30
TGTGCCTGGAGTGGGGGGGGCCCTAGAATGGCAGATACGCAGTATTTT
CAWSGGGPRMADTQYF
>.|.|TRBJ1-1|TRBV5-1
TGCGCCAGCAGCTCCTCGGGGGGGCTGAACACTGAAGCTTTCTTT
CASSSSGGLNTEAFF
>TRBD2|.|TRBJ2-7|TRBV7-8
TGTGCCAGCAGCTTAAGGTCTAGCGGGAGGACCCCGCCCCTTTACGAGCAGTACTTC
CASSLRSSGRTPPLYEQYF
>.|.|TRBJ2-3|TRBV15
TGTGCCACCAGCCCGAGAAAGCTTAGCGGAACAGATACGCAGTATTTT
CATSPRKLSGTDTQYF
>TRBD1|.|TRBJ1-2|TRBV19
TGTGCCAGTAGTATCCTCCTTCCAGGGGGCTATGGCTACACCTTC
CASSILLPGGYGYTF
>.|once|TRBJ1-1|TRBV6-4
TGTGCCAGCGGACAGAACACTGAAGCTTTCTTT
CASGQNTEAFF
>.|.|TRBJ1-1|TRBV7-8
TGTGCCAGCAGCTTAGAGGCAGGGTACTCCATGAACACTGAAGCTTTCTTT
CASSLEAGYSMNTEAFF
>.|.|TRBJ1-1|TRBV19
TGTGCCAGCATAGAGGAATACACTGAAGCTTTCTTT
CASIEEYTEAFF
>.|.|TRBJ1-5|TRBV28
TGTGCCAGCAGTTCTACAGGGTCTCAGCCCCAGCATTTT
CASSSTGSQPQHF
>TRBD2|.|TRBJ2-2|TRBV6-1
TGTGCCAGCAGTGAAAGGGAGGGCGCGGACACCGGGGAGCTGTTTTTT
CASSEREGADTGELFF
>.|.|TRBJ2-7|TRBV4-1
TGCGCCAGCAGCCAAGATATCGTAGGCCTAGCGTCAGCCTACGAGCAGTACTTC
CASSQDIVGLASAYEQYF
>TRBD1|.|TRBJ2-7|TRBV19
TGTGCCAGTGGGGACAGGTCCAGCGACGAGCAGTACTTC
CASGDRSSDEQYF
>.|.|TRBJ2-3|TRBV6-5
TGTGCCAGCAGTTACTCCCCCAGTTACCAGGCAGATACGCAGTATTTT
CASSYSPSYQADTQYF
>.|.|TRBJ1-3|TRBV28
TGTGCCAGCAGTCCCGCCGGGAGGGCTGGAAACACCATATATTTT
CASSPAGRAGNTIYF
>TRBD2|.|TRBJ2-5|TRBV27
TGTGCCAGCAGTTTTAGTCCCGGGACTAGCGGGGAAGAGACCCAGTACTTC
CASSFSPGTSGEETQYF
>TRBD2|.|TRBJ2-1|TRBV10-3
TGTGCCATCAGTGAACGGCGGGAGGCCTTCTACAATGAGCAGTTCTTC
CAISERREAFYNEQFF
>.|.|TRBJ2-7|TRBV7-9
TGTGCCAGCAGCTTAGATTCGAGGGAGAGAACCTACGAGCAGTACTTC
CASSLDSRERTYEQYF
>.|once|TRBJ1-4|TRBV14
TGTGCCAGCAGCCAAGTACAACAGGGCGGAAAACTGTTTTTT
CASSQVQQGGKLFF